A selection of T cell receptor beta chains follows, all from one sample in a study of low-dose radiotherapy and immunotherapy resistance in tumors. TCRdb reprocessed the reads with MiXCR, giving one entry per CDR3 protein. The sample has fewer than 95,000 distinct CDR3 sequences, 8% to 10% seen once. Sequenced material: PBMCs, taken before treatment. All receptors come from a male donor with prostate cancer. Both conserved end residues are part of each CDR3. A D gene is named only where the DNA matches it firmly. The size of a clone is reported for some rows only, either as once, few or many, or as a class for expanded clones.

J gene,D gene,V gene,clone size,CDR3 DNA,CDR3 protein
TRBJ2-1,TRBD2,TRBV20-1,many,TGCAGTGCTCCACCGGAGCGGGAGCGAAATGAGCAGTTCTTC,CSAPPERERNEQFF
TRBJ2-7,TRBD2,TRBV7-2,many,TGTGCCAGCAGGTCGGGGGGTAGCTCCTACGAGCAGTACTTC,CASRSGGSSYEQYF
TRBJ2-7,NA,TRBV5-1,many,TGCGCCAGCAGGGGGAATAACTACGAGCAGTACTTC,CASRGNNYEQYF
TRBJ2-1,TRBD1,TRBV29-1,many,TGCAGCGTGTGGACAGGGGGTACAGACAATGAGCAGTTCTTC,CSVWTGGTDNEQFF
TRBJ1-2,NA,TRBV7-2,many,TGTGCCAGCACCAAACAGGCGGGGGAAGGCGGCTACACCTTC,CASTKQAGEGGYTF
TRBJ2-5,TRBD2,TRBV10-3,many,TGTGCCATCAGACCAGGCATTAGCGGGCCAGAGACCCAGTACTTC,CAIRPGISGPETQYF
TRBJ2-3,TRBD2,TRBV2,many,TGTGCCAGCCGTGAGCGGGAGGTCTCAGATACGCAGTATTTT,CASREREVSDTQYF
TRBJ2-1,TRBD2,TRBV5-4,many,TGTGCCAGCAGCTCATCTAGCGGGAGAATGGATGAGCAGTTCTTC,CASSSSSGRMDEQFF
TRBJ1-1,TRBD1,TRBV12-3/TRBV12-4,many,TGTGCCAGCAGTCTACAGGGGAAGACTGAAGCTTTCTTT,CASSLQGKTEAFF
TRBJ1-1,NA,TRBV5-1,few,TGCGCCAGCAGCTTGGAGGCCACTATGAACACTGAAGCTTTCTTT,CASSLEATMNTEAFF
TRBJ2-2,TRBD2,TRBV9,many,TGTGCCAGCAGCGTAGCACTAGCGGGAGTACGGAGCGGGGAGCTGTTTTTT,CASSVALAGVRSGELFF
TRBJ2-3,NA,TRBV24-1,many,TGTGCCACCAGTGACCCAGGGGTTCGGGGCACAGATACGCAGTATTTT,CATSDPGVRGTDTQYF
TRBJ1-2,NA,TRBV20-1,many,TGCAGTGCTAGAGTTCGGCCAGGGACTTTCAGCTATGGCTACACCTTC,CSARVRPGTFSYGYTF
TRBJ2-2,NA,TRBV11-2,many,TGTGCCAGCAGCGGCCGAAAGGGGGGGAACACCGGGGAGCTGTTTTTT,CASSGRKGGNTGELFF
TRBJ2-3,TRBD2,TRBV20-1,many,TGCAGTGCTAGGCCGATAGCGGGATCTAGCACAGATACGCAGTATTTT,CSARPIAGSSTDTQYF
TRBJ2-3,TRBD1,TRBV7-2,many,TGTGCCAGCAGCCTAAGGACAGGGACCACAGATACGCAGTATTTT,CASSLRTGTTDTQYF
TRBJ2-3,TRBD1,TRBV7-9,many,TGTGCCAGCAGCTCTCAGGGGGCAATCACAGATACGCAGTATTTT,CASSSQGAITDTQYF
TRBJ2-1,NA,TRBV5-6,many,TGTGCCAGCAGCGACGGACGAGGGGGCTACAATGAGCAGTTCTTC,CASSDGRGGYNEQFF
TRBJ2-3,NA,TRBV30,many,TGTGCCTGGGGGGCTACTAGCTCCCGCACAGATACGCAGTATTTT,CAWGATSSRTDTQYF
TRBJ2-7,TRBD2,TRBV4-3,many,TGCGCCAGCAGCCAAGAAAGGGGACTAGCAGGGGAGCAGTACTTC,CASSQERGLAGEQYF
TRBJ1-1,NA,TRBV29-1,many,TGCAGTTGTGGACAGTCGAACACTGAAGCTTTCTTT,CSCGQSNTEAFF
TRBJ2-7,TRBD1,TRBV20-1,few,TGCAGTGCCCGAGGGACAGCCATTACCTACGAGCAGTACTTC,CSARGTAITYEQYF
TRBJ1-1,NA,TRBV18,many,TGTGCCAGCTCCCCCAGGGTGAACACTGAAGCTTTCTTT,CASSPRVNTEAFF
TRBJ2-3,NA,TRBV28,many,TGTGCCAGCAGTTTATCGGGGCGGGGGCGGGAGACAGATACGCAGTATTTT,CASSLSGRGRETDTQYF
TRBJ2-7,TRBD1,TRBV19,many,TGTGCCAGTAGTAACGCGGGACAGGGCTACGAGCAGTACTTC,CASSNAGQGYEQYF
TRBJ2-2,TRBD1,TRBV18,many,TGTGCCAGCTCACCTACAGGGGCGTCGGACCCGTGGGGCGGGGAGCTGTTTTTT,CASSPTGASDPWGGELFF
TRBJ2-3,NA,TRBV18,many,TGTGCCAGCTCACCCTTCACAGATACGCAGTATTTT,CASSPFTDTQYF
TRBJ2-3,TRBD2,TRBV13,NA,TGTGCCAGCAGCGGCCACGGGACTAGCGGAAGCACAGATACGCAGTATTTT,CASSGHGTSGSTDTQYF
TRBJ2-1,NA,TRBV27,many,TGTGCCAGCAGTTTTACTCCGGGGGTCAATGAGCAGTTCTTC,CASSFTPGVNEQFF
TRBJ2-3,NA,TRBV2,many,TGTGCCAGCAGTGAGAACCAGAGGGATACGCAGTATTTT,CASSENQRDTQYF
TRBJ2-1,NA,TRBV20-1,many,TGCAGTGCTAGACCCAGCGGCTTCGCAAGCTCCTACAATGAGCAGTTCTTC,CSARPSGFASSYNEQFF
TRBJ1-5,NA,TRBV7-2,many,TGTGCCAGCAGCGCCACTCGGGATCAGCCCCAGCATTTT,CASSATRDQPQHF
TRBJ2-7,NA,TRBV4-1,many,TGCGCCAGCAGCCAAGATCCCATGTCCTACGAGCAGTACTTC,CASSQDPMSYEQYF
TRBJ1-3,NA,TRBV19,many,TGTGCCAGTAGTTCCGGTTTCTCGGGGGGTCCCGATACTTACCTCTCCTACTCTGGAAACACCATATATTTT,CASSSGFSGGPDTYLSYSGNTIYF
TRBJ2-7,TRBD2,TRBV10-3,many,TGTGCCATCAGTGAGTCGGCGGGAGGGCCTCGGGAGCAGTACTTC,CAISESAGGPREQYF
TRBJ2-7,TRBD2,TRBV6-5,NA,TGTGCCAGCAGACGACAGGGTATCGGACTAGCGGGAGGGCTATACGAGCAGTACTTC,CASRRQGIGLAGGLYEQYF
TRBJ2-1,TRBD2,TRBV7-6,NA,TGTGCCAGCAGCTCTACCCCCGGGACTAGCGGGAGAAATGAGCAGTTCTTC,CASSSTPGTSGRNEQFF
TRBJ1-2,NA,TRBV10-3,NA,TGTGCCATCAGTGAGGTGGGGTCGGGAGGCTACACCTTC,CAISEVGSGGYTF
TRBJ1-6,NA,TRBV4-2,many,TGTGCCAGCAGCCAAGACATAACCCCCATTTCACCCCTCCACTTT,CASSQDITPISPLHF
TRBJ2-1,NA,TRBV19,many,TGTGCCAGTAGTCCAGGGGCGGCGGCCTACAATGAGCAGTTCTTC,CASSPGAAAYNEQFF
TRBJ2-1,NA,TRBV28,NA,TGTGCCAGCAGTTTAACAGGGCCCAATGAGCAGTTCTTC,CASSLTGPNEQFF
TRBJ2-3,NA,TRBV6-8,NA,TGTGCCAGCAGCCTTAGCCGCGATATGCAGTATTTT,CASSLSRDMQYF
TRBJ2-1,TRBD2,TRBV28,once,TGTGCCAGCAGTGTCCTAGCGGGGGCCTACAATGAGCAGTTCTTC,CASSVLAGAYNEQFF
TRBJ2-3,NA,TRBV18,many,TGTGCCAGCTCACCCCCCGGGAACCCAGATACGCAGTATTTT,CASSPPGNPDTQYF
TRBJ1-2,TRBD1,TRBV20-1,many,TGCAGTGCTGTACAGGGGCCCAACTATGGCTACACCTTC,CSAVQGPNYGYTF
TRBJ1-1,NA,TRBV28,many,TGTGCCAGCAGTTCCTCGGCCAGGCGTCTTGAAGCTTTCTTT,CASSSSARRLEAFF
TRBJ1-2,NA,TRBV20-1,many,TGCAGTGCTAGAATGCCAGGGAGATCCTATGGCTACACCTTC,CSARMPGRSYGYTF
TRBJ2-7,NA,TRBV19,many,TGTGCCAGTAGTATAGTAAGTTATCGGGAGCAGTACTTC,CASSIVSYREQYF